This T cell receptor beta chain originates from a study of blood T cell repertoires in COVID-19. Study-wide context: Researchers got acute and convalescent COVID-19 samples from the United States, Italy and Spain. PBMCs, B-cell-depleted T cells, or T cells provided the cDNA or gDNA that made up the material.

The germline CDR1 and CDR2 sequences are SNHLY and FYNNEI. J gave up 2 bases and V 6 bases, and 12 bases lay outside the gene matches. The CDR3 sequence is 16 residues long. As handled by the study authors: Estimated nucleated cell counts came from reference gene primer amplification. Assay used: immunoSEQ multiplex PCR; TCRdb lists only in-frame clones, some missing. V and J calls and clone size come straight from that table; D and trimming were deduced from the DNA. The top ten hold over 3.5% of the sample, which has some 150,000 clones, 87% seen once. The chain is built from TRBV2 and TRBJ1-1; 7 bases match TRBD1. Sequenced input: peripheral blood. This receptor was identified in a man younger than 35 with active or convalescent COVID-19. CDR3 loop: CASRPEKGALNTEAFF. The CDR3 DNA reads TGTGCCAGCAGGCCAGAGAAGGGGGCCCTTAACACTGAAGCTTTCTTT.